Following are 15 T cell receptor beta chains from one sample sequenced in a study of blood T cell repertoires in COVID-19. Profiled with immunoSEQ multiplex PCR; TCRdb holds only in-frame clones, not every one. The data contain under 350,000 clones, about 80% of them singletons. Sequenced sample: peripheral blood. The source of these receptors is a woman aged 45 to 65 who had recovered from COVID-19.

DNA for the CDR3: TGTGCCAGCAGCACAGGGCCCGGGGAGACCCAGTACTTC. Translation: CASSTGPGETQYF. The chain employs TRBV5-6 and TRBJ2-5, with D perhaps matching TRBD1 (6 bases). The CDR3 totals 13 residues. Trimming removed 4 bases at V and 5 bases at J, with 12 bases between. CDR1 and CDR2 from the germline V gene are SGHDT and YYEEEE. Complete variable domain (other parts from reference TRBV5-6 and TRBJ2-5): DAGVTQSPTHLIKTRGQQVTLRCSPKSGHDTVSWYQQALGQGPQFIFQYYEEEERQRGNFPDRFSGHQFPNYSSELNVNALLLGDSALYLCASSTGPGETQYFGPGTRLLVL.

The V call is TRBV19, the J call TRBJ2-1, with 7 bases that match TRBD2. The CDR3 runs 16 residues. V shed 5 bases, J shed 4 bases, and the junction held 11 bases outside the gene matches. Per the germline V gene, CDR1 is LNHDA and CDR2 is SQIVND (reference sequence). This CDR3 reads CASSLQTSFVYNEQFF. CDR3 nucleotides: TGTGCCAGTAGTTTACAGACTAGCTTCGTGTACAATGAGCAGTTCTTC.

The chain combines TRBV5-1 with TRBJ1-2; 7 nucleotides line up with TRBD1. The germline CDR1 and CDR2 sequences are SGHRS and YFSETQ. The CDR3 covers 13 residues. V gave up 4 bases and J gave up 2 bases; unmatched junction bases: 2. DNA of the CDR3: TGCGCCAGCAGCCCGGGACAGAACTATGGCTACACCTTC. This codes for CASSPGQNYGYTF.

The chain recombines TRBV7-3 with TRBJ1-3; 8 bases match TRBD1. The CDR3 length is 18 residues. Per germline, CDR1 SGHTA and CDR2 FQGTGA. With 5 bases clipped from V and 0 bases from J, the junction kept 12 bases outside the gene matches. The CDR3 reads CASSLPPGQAFSGNTIYF. DNA for the CDR3: TGTGCCAGCAGCCTCCCCCCGGGACAGGCCTTCTCTGGAAACACCATATATTTT.

The chain has TRBV7-7 and TRBJ1-5, with a weak D call TRBD1 (6 bases). The germline gives CDR1 SSHAT, CDR2 FNYEAQ (reference sequence). CDR3 length: 16 residues. The V and J ends lost 3 bases and 0 bases respectively, with 12 bases between them. CDR3 loop: CASSFIGTYSNQPQHF. DNA of the CDR3: TGTGCCAGCAGCTTTATCGGGACATATAGCAATCAGCCCCAGCATTTT.

The V and J genes are TRBV7-2 and TRBJ2-3; possibly TRBD2 for D (6 bases). The V gene lost 1 base and the J gene lost 5 bases, with 16 bases spanning the gap. CDR3 length equals 16 residues. CDR1 and CDR2 (germline): SGHTA, FQGNSA. For the CDR3, the DNA is TGTGCCAGCAGCTTAGGGACTACGGGTGTAGGAGATACGCAGTATTTT. Encoded protein: CASSLGTTGVGDTQYF.

This rearrangement joins TRBV19 to TRBJ2-1; TRBD2 agrees at 9 bases. The germline gives CDR1 LNHDA, CDR2 SQIVND (reference sequence). This CDR3 comprises 16 residues. V lost 7 bases, J lost 6 bases, and 13 bases stayed unmatched. CDR3 loop: CASIQMAGGPGNEQFF. In nucleotides, the CDR3 is TGTGCCAGTATTCAAATGGCGGGGGGGCCGGGCAATGAGCAGTTCTTC. The full variable domain, its missing parts supplied by reference TRBV19 and TRBJ2-1, is DGGITQSPKYLFRKEGQNVTLSCEQNLNHDAMYWYRQDPGQGLRLIYYSQIVNDFQKGDIAEGYSVSREKKESFPLTVTSAQKNPTAFYLCASIQMAGGPGNEQFFGPGTRLTVL.

The chain employs TRBV4-3 and TRBJ1-2; D might be TRBD1 (6 bases). Germline CDR1 and CDR2: LGHNA and YSLEER. V dropped 0 bases and J dropped 4 bases, with 12 bases sitting between them. The CDR3 runs 15 residues. The CDR3 coding sequence is TGCGCCAGCAGCCAAGAACAGGGATGGGCCTATGGCTACACCTTC. The encoded protein is CASSQEQGWAYGYTF.

The rearrangement joins TRBV9 to TRBJ1-4; possibly TRBD1 for D (5 bases). V lost 3 bases to trimming and J lost 8 bases, with 17 bases between them. The CDR3 extends over 15 amino acids. Germline CDR1 reads SGDLS; CDR2 reads YYNGEE. CDR3 amino acids: CASSAGRGGDEKLFF. The CDR3 bases are TGTGCCAGCAGCGCGGGGAGGGGAGGGGACGAAAAACTGTTTTTT.

This clone has only a few counts. This chain connects TRBV6-5 to TRBJ1-6; the match to TRBD1 covers 8 bases. The CDR3 totals 15 residues. With 4 bases clipped from V and 5 bases from J, the junction kept 4 bases outside the gene matches. The germline V gene has CDR1 MNHEY and CDR2 SVGAGI. CDR3 DNA: TGTGCCAGCAGTTTCCGGGACAGGAATAATTCACCCCTCCACTTT. It yields the protein CASSFRDRNNSPLHF.

This CDR3 is CASSLQGVNTEAFF. The CDR3 nucleotides read TGTGCCAGCAGCTTGCAGGGGGTGAACACTGAAGCTTTCTTT. The chain recombines TRBV5-6 with TRBJ1-1; 7 positions agree with TRBD1. Germline loops: CDR1 SGHDT, CDR2 YYEEEE. V lost 1 base to trimming and J lost 0 bases; unmatched junction nucleotides: 0. CDR3 size: 14 residues.

This chain connects TRBV19 to TRBJ2-4, with 8 bases fitting TRBD1. Germline CDR1 LNHDA, CDR2 SQIVND (reference sequence). V shed 6 bases, J shed 3 bases, and the junction held 7 bases outside the gene matches. This CDR3 has 15 amino acids. In DNA, the CDR3 is TGTGCCAGTAGCACAGGGGGAGAGGTCAAAAACATTCAGTACTTC. Translation gives CASSTGGEVKNIQYF.

With respect to this clone: This sample includes further DNA sequences coding for the same CDR3. J is TRBJ2-2 and V is TRBV4-3; no firm D call. Germline V gene sequence: CDR1 LGHNA, CDR2 YSLEER. This CDR3 is built from 15 residues. Trimming left V 0 bases short and J 1 base short, with 6 bases between. The DNA for the CDR3 is TGCGCCAGCAGCCAAGATCCCCAGAACACCGGGGAGCTGTTTTTT. The encoded protein is CASSQDPQNTGELFF.

The V gene is TRBV6-4, the J gene TRBJ2-3; a weak D match, TRBD1 (6 bases). The CDR3 spans 19 residues. Germline CDR1 MRHNA, CDR2 SNTAGT. V was clipped by 4 bases and J by 2 bases, with 25 bases between them. The CDR3 reads CASSGWTWVGAGNTDTQYF. For the CDR3, the DNA is TGTGCCAGCAGTGGCTGGACTTGGGTGGGGGCTGGCAACACAGATACGCAGTATTTT.

A remark on this clone: Distinct nucleotide sequences in the sample also encode this CDR3. The chain carries TRBV27 and TRBJ1-2; 7 bases map to TRBD1. With 0 bases clipped from V and 4 bases from J, the junction kept 2 bases outside the gene matches. Per germline, CDR1 MNHEY and CDR2 SMNVEV (reference sequence). CDR3 length equals 14 residues. The chain's CDR3 is CASSLSGGSYGYTF. The CDR3 bases are TGTGCCAGCAGTTTATCAGGGGGCAGCTATGGCTACACCTTC.